The following is a TCR beta chain sequence with its context. Its specificity is not known. Primers: 60 Vbeta forward and 13 Jbeta reverse. Sequenced by immunoSEQ multiplex PCR; TCRdb stores in-frame clones only, minus some. The sample table sets out around 53,000 clones. From germline, CDR1 is WNHNN and CDR2 SYGVQD (reference sequence). The CDR3 runs 13 residues. V dropped 6 bases and J dropped 0 bases, with 3 bases sitting between them. These data are taken from a study of cytomegalovirus exposure and HLA in healthy donors. Study-level points and caveats: A later analysis reportedly found fewer N-insertions in an Asian-associated ancestry cluster than the roughly 730-donor mean.

Sequenced: PBMCs. V and J are TRBV10-1 and TRBJ2-6, with no clear D. The sequence came from a man aged 18 to 29 in good health and CMV-seropositive. CDR3 DNA sequence: TGCGCCAGCAGCGGCTCTGGGGCCAACGTCCTGACTTTC. Amino acids: CASSGSGANVLTF.